This entry is about one T cell receptor beta chain. Its antigen is still unknown. Base qualities are not at hand, and no much larger clone is one base apart. This entry comes from a study of Ad26.COV2.S vaccination and SARS-CoV-2 variants (TCRdb year 2021). General notes on the study: Vaccine-arm donors were drawn from COV1001, a multicentre, randomized, double-blind, placebo-controlled phase I-IIa trial of Ad26.COV2.S in healthy adults. Ad26.COV2.S was administered intramuscularly at a dose of 5x10^10 or 1x10^11 viral particles, either as one shot or as two shots given 56 days apart. The specificity and breadth of SARS-CoV-2-reactive T cell receptors after Ad26.COV2.S vaccination were assessed by TCRbeta repertoire sequencing. The TCR-sequenced set comprised approximately 32 samples: around 20 Ad26.COV2.S vaccine recipients, 5 placebo recipients and 8 SARS-CoV-2 convalescent individuals. Trial participants were randomized into five groups of five, in which low-dose or high-dose Ad26.COV2.S was given once or twice, or placebo was given on both occasions. Throughout the experiments and outcome assessment, investigators stayed blinded to trial group allocation. Overall results and qualifications from the work: The authors noted that the TCR breadth and depth analyses may have underestimated total T cell responses. Comparing responses between vaccine doses or regimens was not something the study was powered to do. Comparable non-spike TCR breadth was observed between vaccine and placebo recipients, consistent with only spike being contained in the vaccine. Substantial breadth of spike-specific CD8+ and CD4+ T cell responses was reported after vaccination. Compared with placebo recipients, Ad26.COV2.S recipients showed higher spike-specific TCR breadth (P = 0.0014).

The germline V gene encodes CDR1 SNHLY and CDR2 FYNNEI. Trimming accounts for 8 bases at V and 6 bases at J, while the number of junction bases matched to no gene is 26. Spanning cysteine to phenylalanine, the CDR3 consists of 19 amino acids. The retained sequence is limited to the CDR3, 57 bases, with the frame set at the first base. TCRbeta CDR3 regions were sequenced with the immunoSEQ Assay. After extraction, genomic DNA underwent amplification by bias-controlled multiplex PCR, followed by high-throughput sequencing. Concerning the study's data processing: To quantify the absolute abundance of every unique TCRbeta CDR3 region, sequences were collapsed and filtered. T cell fraction was estimated by normalizing TCRbeta template counts to usable DNA, with usable DNA measured through amplification of reference genes found in all nucleated cells. Repertoire TCRs were annotated as SARS-CoV-2-specific by exact matching of V gene, CDR3 amino acid sequence and J gene to a known reactive TCR set. The reference SARS-CoV-2 TCR set came from MIRA and was filtered for enrichment in COVID-19-positive ImmuneCODE repertoires, removing public or cross-reactive TCRs. Drawing on the MIRA antigens, annotated TCRs were analysed further at the level of specific ORF or position within ORF. Breadth was defined as the number of annotated unique rearrangements divided by the total number of unique productive rearrangements, and depth was defined as the summed frequency of the annotated unique rearrangements. Two-sided Wilcoxon rank-sum tests were used to compare TCR breadth between groups. As stored in TCRdb, this immuneACCESS dataset retains in-frame rearrangements with V and J assigned. A fraction of the clones does not appear; measured against another copy, unresolved V genes explain less than half of the discrepancy, and the remainder lacks a known reason. V and J calls and clone size come straight from that table; D and trimming were deduced from the DNA. In all, the sample holds 350,000 to 450,000 clones, and roughly 85% of those were seen once. The ten biggest clones cover 3% to 4% of the sample.

The treatment or condition label, as the study defines it: around 19 received Ad26.COV2.S at low or high dose, single or two shots; about 5 received placebo; per-sample allocation not given. For vaccine and placebo recipients, repertoires were sequenced using samples collected on day 63 after the first injection. Cohort 1b enrolled some 25 adults aged 18-55 years at a single site in Boston, USA, between 29 July and 7 August 2020. Ad26.COV2.S consisted of a replication-incompetent adenovirus type 26 vector by which a prefusion-stabilized SARS-CoV-2 spike protein from the original Wuhan strain was expressed.

In this chain, TRBV2 is recombined with TRBJ1-2, and TRBD1 aligns with 8 junction nucleotides. Sequenced material: peripheral blood, taken in a trial of Ad26.COV2.S vaccine versus placebo. The sequence was obtained from a person between 18 and 65 years old who received the Ad26.COV2.S COVID-19 vaccine or a placebo. The CDR3 sequence is CASEDSASTGAEASDGYTF. The sequenced DNA: TGTGCCAGCGAAGACTCCGCTTCGACAGGGGCCGAGGCATCCGATGGCTACACCTTC.